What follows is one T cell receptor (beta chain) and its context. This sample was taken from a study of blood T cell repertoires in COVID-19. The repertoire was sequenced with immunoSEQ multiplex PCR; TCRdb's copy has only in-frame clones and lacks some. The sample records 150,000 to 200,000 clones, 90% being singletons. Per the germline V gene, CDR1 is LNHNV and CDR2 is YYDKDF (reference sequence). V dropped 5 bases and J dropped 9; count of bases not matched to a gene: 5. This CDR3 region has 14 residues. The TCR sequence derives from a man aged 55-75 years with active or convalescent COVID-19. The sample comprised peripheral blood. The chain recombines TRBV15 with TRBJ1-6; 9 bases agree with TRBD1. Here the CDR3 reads CATSPDRGVSPLHF. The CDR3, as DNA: TGTGCCACCAGCCCCGACAGGGGGGTTTCACCCCTCCACTTT.